Presented here are 23 T cell receptor beta chains from one specimen sequenced in a study of T cells in Graves' hyperthyroidism and ophthalmopathy. The TCR beta CDR3 regions underwent amplification using RNA transcripts as the source. HTBI primers were the set used in a first-round RT-PCR of the TCR CDR3. TCRdb used MiXCR to reprocess the multiplex PCR reads, holding one entry per CDR3 protein. The repertoire has about 560,000 distinct CDR3 sequences, 13% to 15% of them found once; the top ten carry about 15%. Sequencing was carried out using blood. These TCRs come from a woman aged 35 to 49 with Graves' hyperthyroidism.

This chain joins TRBV7-9 and TRBJ2-1; D is possibly TRBD2 (5 bases). Trimming shortened V by 5 bases and J by 3 bases, and 23 bases separated the two germline ends. This CDR3 is built from 18 residues. Germline V gives CDR1 SEHNR, CDR2 FQNEAQ (reference sequence). The CDR3 DNA reads TGTGCCAGCAGCCACGCCCCCGTCAGCGGTGCACTCTACAATGAGCAGTTCTTC. As protein: CASSHAPVSGALYNEQFF.

This clonotype was detected ten times or more. V gene TRBV28 combines with J gene TRBJ1-1; 7 bases map to TRBD1. The CDR3 consists of 16 residues. Germline CDR1 MDHEN, CDR2 SYDVKM. After removal of 6 bases from V and 4 bases from J, the junction contained 14 bases not matched to a gene. CDR3 nucleotide sequence: TGTGCCAGCAGCCCCCGGGAAAAGGGGGCGGGCACTGAAGCTTTCTTT. Protein sequence: CASSPREKGAGTEAFF.

This chain links TRBV5-8 with TRBJ2-5; possible D gene TRBD1, 6 bases. The CDR3 covers 15 residues. Germline V gene lookup returns CDR1 SGHTS and CDR2 YDEGEE. The ends were cut back, 5 bases at V and 4 bases at J, with 18 bases in the middle. The CDR3 spells CASSPGTSLGETQYF. The CDR3 DNA reads TGTGCCAGCAGTCCCGGGACATCTCTGGGAGAGACCCAGTACTTC. Full variable domain (missing parts from reference TRBV5-8 and TRBJ2-5): EAGVTQSPTHLIKTRGQQATLRCSPISGHTSVYWYQQALGLGLQFLLWYDEGEERNRGNFPPRFSGRQFPNYSSELNVNALELEDSALYLCASSPGTSLGETQYFGPGTRLLVL.

The sample holds many counts of this clonotype. The J gene is TRBJ2-7, the V gene TRBV7-8; 9 bases align to TRBD1. J gave up 6 bases and V 8 bases, and 8 bases lay outside the gene matches. There are 13 residues in the CDR3. Germline CDR1 reads SGHVS; CDR2 reads FQNEAQ. CDR3 protein: CASRDRGTPEQYF. CDR3 coding DNA: TGTGCCAGCCGAGACAGGGGGACCCCCGAGCAGTACTTC.

This clonotype was recorded many times. The V gene is TRBV2, the J gene TRBJ1-1; maybe TRBD1 (5 bases). CDR1 and CDR2 from the germline V gene are SNHLY and FYNNEI. V was cut by 5 bases and J by 3 bases, with 16 bases left in between. The CDR3 has 15 residues. In nucleotides, the CDR3 is TGTGCCAGCAGTAATATAGATTGGGGGGACACTGAAGCTTTCTTT. It yields the protein CASSNIDWGDTEAFF. Full variable domain (missing parts from reference TRBV2 and TRBJ1-1): EPEVTQTPSHQVTQMGQEVILRCVPISNHLYFYWYRQILGQKVEFLVSFYNNEISEKSEIFDDQFSVERPDGSNFTLKIRSTKLEDSAMYFCASSNIDWGDTEAFFGQGTRLTVV.

This clonotype was recorded many times. The chain joins TRBV30 to TRBJ1-5; D unresolved. Germline loops: CDR1 GTSNPN, CDR2 SVGIG (reference sequence). CDR3 length equals 13 residues. V dropped 1 base and J dropped 1 base, with 5 bases sitting between them. DNA of the CDR3: TGTGCCTGGAGTGGACCGAGCAATCAGCCCCAGCATTTT. It yields the protein CAWSGPSNQPQHF.

This clonotype was detected once. This may be a read error, as it is one base from a much larger clone. The chain has TRBV20-1 and TRBJ1-1; TRBD1 matches at 8 bases. CDR1 and CDR2 (germline): DFQATT, SNEGSKA (reference sequence). The CDR3 spans 13 residues. This CDR3 reads CRAAGQGWTEAFF. CDR3 DNA: TGCCGTGCTGCCGGACAGGGATGGACTGAAGCTTTCTTT.

This clonotype was recorded at least ten times. V is TRBV28 and J is TRBJ2-5; D is unclear. This CDR3 comprises 11 residues. From germline, CDR1 is MDHEN and CDR2 SYDVKM. V lost 6 bases and J lost 4, with 6 bases in between. CDR3 loop: CASSLGETQYF. The DNA for the CDR3 is TGTGCCAGCAGCTTAGGAGAGACCCAGTACTTC.

The chain employs TRBV9 and TRBJ2-3; D is possibly TRBD2 (5 bases). The CDR3 totals 17 residues. Germline V gives CDR1 SGDLS, CDR2 YYNGEE. The V end was cut by 0 bases, the J end by 1 base, with 15 bases between. CDR3 DNA sequence: TGTGCCAGCAGCGTAGCCTTCGGGGAGTATGGCACAGATACGCAGTATTTT. Translated: CASSVAFGEYGTDTQYF.

On this clonotype: Mismatch with germline at one junction end may stem from a read error. The chain has TRBV27 and TRBJ2-1, with 9 bases identical to TRBD2. The CDR3 sequence is 15 residues long. Germline CDR1 reads MNHEY; CDR2 reads SMNVEV (reference sequence). CDR3 DNA sequence: TGTACCAGCAGTTTGGGGACTAGCAGACACAATGAGCAGTTCTTC. It codes for CTSSLGTSRHNEQFF.

This clonotype was found many times. The chain employs TRBV28 and TRBJ2-3, with TRBD2 identical over 7 bases. V was pared by 4 bases and J by 3 bases, with 13 bases of the junction left unmatched. The CDR3 has 17 residues. CDR1 and CDR2 (germline): MDHEN, SYDVKM. The CDR3 spells CASSSPMGSGTTDTQYF. The DNA for the CDR3 is TGTGCCAGCAGTTCTCCAATGGGAAGCGGGACGACAGATACGCAGTATTTT.

This clonotype was detected only a few times. V is TRBV27 and J is TRBJ2-5; 9 bases line up with TRBD2. The germline V gene has CDR1 MNHEY and CDR2 SMNVEV (reference sequence). The V gene end was trimmed by 5 bases and the J gene end by 2 bases; junction bases not matched to a gene: 9. The CDR3 extends over 16 amino acids. CDR3 residues: CASSPYAGGIQETQYF. CDR3 DNA: TGTGCCAGCAGTCCTTATGCGGGAGGGATTCAAGAGACCCAGTACTTC.

This clonotype was recorded many times. The V and J genes are TRBV3-1 and TRBJ2-7, with TRBD2 identical over 7 bases. Germline trimming cut 5 bases from V and 2 bases from J; bases unmatched to any gene: 9. Looked up from germline, CDR1 is LGHDT and CDR2 is YNNKEL (reference sequence). CDR3 size: 15 residues. CDR3 coding DNA: TGTGCCAGCAGCAACGGACCTAGCGGTACCTACGAGCAGTACTTC. Translated, it gives CASSNGPSGTYEQYF.

On this clonotype itself: This may arise from a read error, as a much more abundant clone is one base away. The V and J genes are TRBV27 and TRBJ1-2, with D maybe TRBD1 (5 bases). This CDR3 contains 12 residues. CDR1 is MNHEY, CDR2 SMNVEV, per germline (reference sequence). Deletions cut 7 bases from V and 8 bases from J, with 14 bases between. CDR3 nucleotides: TGTGCCAGCATTCCCCAGGGTGGCGGCTACACCTTC. It codes for CASIPQGGGYTF.

The genes are TRBV20-1 and TRBJ1-4; D not resolved. The CDR3 runs to 15 residues. CDR1 and CDR2 from the germline V gene are DFQATT and SNEGSKA (reference sequence). The V gene lost 1 base and the J gene lost 2 bases, with 11 bases spanning the gap. The CDR3 DNA reads as TGCAGTGCTAGAGTGAACGGGAGGACTAATGAAAAACTGTTTTTT. Residues: CSARVNGRTNEKLFF.

The V gene is TRBV19, the J gene TRBJ2-7; maybe TRBD2 (6 bases). The CDR3 runs 15 residues. Germline loops: CDR1 LNHDA, CDR2 SQIVND (reference sequence). V was cut by 3 bases and J by 2 bases, with 14 bases left in between. The CDR3 sequence: CASSISPSATYEQYF. DNA for the CDR3: TGTGCCAGTAGTATTTCGCCTAGCGCAACCTACGAGCAGTACTTC.

This clonotype was seen ten or more times. The chain couples TRBV6-2 or TRBV6-3 to TRBJ2-5; 13 bases are a match to TRBD2. The CDR3 spans 18 residues. CDR1 MNHEY and CDR2 SVGEGT come from the germline V gene. V lost 2 bases and J lost 2; bases outside the gene matches: 8. The CDR3 sequence: CASSYAGTSGTNQETQYF. The CDR3 DNA follows: TGTGCCAGCAGTTACGCTGGGACTAGCGGGACAAATCAAGAGACCCAGTACTTC.

This clonotype was counted only a few times. The chain carries TRBV18 and TRBJ2-1; D remains ambiguous. There are 15 residues in the CDR3. In germline, CDR1 is KGHSH, CDR2 LQKENI. Trimming removed 0 bases from V and 5 bases from J, with 11 bases in between. The CDR3 region is CASSPPSESHNEQFF. DNA for the CDR3: TGTGCCAGCTCACCACCTTCAGAGTCACACAATGAGCAGTTCTTC.

This clonotype was picked up one time. Sequence at one end of the junction differs from germline and may be a read error. J is TRBJ1-2 and V is TRBV28; possible D gene TRBD1, 6 bases. Germline assignment: CDR1 MDHEN and CDR2 SYDVKM. The CDR3 has 13 residues. The CDR3: CASKQGGIYGCTF. CDR3 nucleotide sequence: TGTGCCAGCAAACAGGGAGGGATTTATGGCTGCACCTTC.

In its sample, this clonotype was seen many times. The gene calls are TRBV9 and TRBJ1-2, with 8 positions matching TRBD1. Unmatched junction bases numbered 7, after V lost 3 bases and J lost 3 bases. CDR3 size: 15 residues. Germline lookup yields CDR1 SGDLS and CDR2 YYNGEE. The CDR3 sequence is CASSARDRYDYGYTF. In DNA, the CDR3 is TGTGCCAGCAGCGCCAGGGACAGGTACGACTATGGCTACACCTTC.

This clonotype occurred many times. This chain links TRBV28 with TRBJ1-5, with 8 bases lining up with TRBD1. CDR3 length: 14 amino acids. The junction had 7 bases not matched to a gene; V was cut back by 6 bases and J by 6 bases. Germline CDR1 reads MDHEN; CDR2 reads SYDVKM. CDR3: CASSLPDRGQPQHF. The CDR3 DNA sequence: TGTGCCAGCAGCCTTCCTGACAGGGGTCAGCCCCAGCATTTT.

This clonotype has ten or more counts. This chain joins TRBV3-1 and TRBJ2-4, with D unclear. The germline V gene encodes CDR1 LGHDT and CDR2 YNNKEL (reference sequence). The CDR3 sequence is 12 residues long. With 1 base removed from V and 7 bases from J, the gap between germline ends came to 5 bases. CDR3 nucleotides: TGTGCCAGCAGCCAAGGTCAGAACATTCAGTACTTC. It encodes CASSQGQNIQYF. The full variable domain, with the rest looked up from reference TRBV3-1 and TRBJ2-4, is DTAVSQTPKYLVTQMGNDKSIKCEQNLGHDTMYWYKQDSKKFLKIMFSYNNKELIINETVPNRFSPKSPDKAHLNLHINSLELGDSAVYFCASSQGQNIQYFGAGTRLSVL.

This clonotype was seen at least ten times. The J gene is TRBJ2-1, the V gene TRBV18; D is possibly TRBD1 (6 bases). Germline V gene data show CDR1 as KGHSH and CDR2 as LQKENI. Trimming pared 3 bases from V and 5 bases from J, leaving 14 bases between. This CDR3 spans 15 amino acids. CDR3 DNA sequence: TGTGCCAGCTCACCCTCCGGACAGACAAACAATGAGCAGTTCTTC. Amino acid sequence: CASSPSGQTNNEQFF. Based on the CDR3 plus reference TRBV18 and TRBJ2-1, the full variable domain is NAGVMQNPRHLVRRRGQEARLRCSPMKGHSHVYWYRQLPEEGLKFMVYLQKENIIDESGMPKERFSAEFPKEGPSILRIQQVVRGDSAAYFCASSPSGQTNNEQFFGPGTRLTVL.